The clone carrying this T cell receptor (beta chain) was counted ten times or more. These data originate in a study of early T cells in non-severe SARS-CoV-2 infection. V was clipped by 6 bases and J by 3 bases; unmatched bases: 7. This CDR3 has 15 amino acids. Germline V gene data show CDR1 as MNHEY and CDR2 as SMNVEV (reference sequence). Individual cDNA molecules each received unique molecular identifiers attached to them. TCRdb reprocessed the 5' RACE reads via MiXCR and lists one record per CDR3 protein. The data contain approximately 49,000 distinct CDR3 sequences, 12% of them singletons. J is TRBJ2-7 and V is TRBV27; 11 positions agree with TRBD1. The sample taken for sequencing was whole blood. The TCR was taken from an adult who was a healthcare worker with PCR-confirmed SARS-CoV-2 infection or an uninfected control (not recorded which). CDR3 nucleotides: TGTGCCAGCAGCCGGACAGGGGGCTTTTTCTACGAGCAGTACTTC. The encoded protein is CASSRTGGFFYEQYF.